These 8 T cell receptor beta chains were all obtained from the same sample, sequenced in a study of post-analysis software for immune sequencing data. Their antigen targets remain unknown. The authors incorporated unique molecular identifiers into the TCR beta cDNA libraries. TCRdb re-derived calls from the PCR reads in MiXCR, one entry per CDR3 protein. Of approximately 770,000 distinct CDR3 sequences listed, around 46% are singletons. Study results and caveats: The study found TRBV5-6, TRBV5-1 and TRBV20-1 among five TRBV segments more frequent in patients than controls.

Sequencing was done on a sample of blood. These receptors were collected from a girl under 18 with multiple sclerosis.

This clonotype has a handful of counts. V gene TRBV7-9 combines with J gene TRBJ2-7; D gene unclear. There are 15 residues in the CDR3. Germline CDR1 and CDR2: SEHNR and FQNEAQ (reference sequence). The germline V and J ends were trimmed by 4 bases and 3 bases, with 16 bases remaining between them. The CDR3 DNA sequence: TGTGCCAGCAGCTCAACCGGATCTCCCTACTACGAGCAGTACTTC. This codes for CASSSTGSPYYEQYF. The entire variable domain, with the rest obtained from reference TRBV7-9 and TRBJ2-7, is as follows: DTGVSQNPRHKITKRGQNVTFRCDPISEHNRLYWYRQTLGQGPEFLTYFQNEAQLEKSRLLSDRFSAERPKGSFSTLEIQRTEQGDSAMYLCASSSTGSPYYEQYFGPGTRLTVT.

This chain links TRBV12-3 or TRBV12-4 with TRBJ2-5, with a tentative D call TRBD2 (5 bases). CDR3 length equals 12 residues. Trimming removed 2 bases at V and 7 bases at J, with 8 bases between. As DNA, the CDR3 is TGTGCCAGCAGTTTACGGGGAGTGACCCAGTACTTC. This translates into CASSLRGVTQYF.

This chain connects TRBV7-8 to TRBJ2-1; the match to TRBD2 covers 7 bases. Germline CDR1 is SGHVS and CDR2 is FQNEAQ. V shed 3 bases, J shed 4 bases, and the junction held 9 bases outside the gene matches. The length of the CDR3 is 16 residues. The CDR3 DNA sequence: TGTGCCAGCAGCTTCATCGGGCTAGCGGATTACAATGAGCAGTTCTTC. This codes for CASSFIGLADYNEQFF.

The CDR3 DNA reads as TGTGCCAGCAGGCCATCAGGGGACTATGGCTACACCTTC. The encoded protein is CASRPSGDYGYTF. The chain employs TRBV27 and TRBJ1-2; D may be TRBD1 (6 bases). V was trimmed by 6 bases and J by 3 bases, leaving 11 bases between them. The CDR3 is 13 amino acids. Germline V lookup: CDR1 MNHEY, CDR2 SMNVEV (reference sequence).

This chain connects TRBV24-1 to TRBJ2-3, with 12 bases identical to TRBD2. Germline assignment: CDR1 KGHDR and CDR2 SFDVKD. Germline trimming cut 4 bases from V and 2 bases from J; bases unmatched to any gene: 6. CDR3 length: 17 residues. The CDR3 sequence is CATSDLRTSGNTDTQYF. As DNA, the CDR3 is TGTGCCACCAGTGACCTTAGGACTAGCGGGAACACAGATACGCAGTATTTT.

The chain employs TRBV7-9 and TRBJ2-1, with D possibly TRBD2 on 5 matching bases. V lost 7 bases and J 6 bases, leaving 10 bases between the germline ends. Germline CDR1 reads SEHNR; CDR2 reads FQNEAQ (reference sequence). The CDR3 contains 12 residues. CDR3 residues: CASMGATNEQFF. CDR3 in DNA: TGTGCCAGCATGGGAGCTACCAATGAGCAGTTCTTC.

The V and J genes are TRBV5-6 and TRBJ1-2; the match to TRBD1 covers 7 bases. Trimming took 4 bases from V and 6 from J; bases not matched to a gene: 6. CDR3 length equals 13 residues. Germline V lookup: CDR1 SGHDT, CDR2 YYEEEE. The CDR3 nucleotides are TGTGCCAGCAGCATAGACAGGGAGGATGGCTACACCTTC. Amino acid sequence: CASSIDREDGYTF.

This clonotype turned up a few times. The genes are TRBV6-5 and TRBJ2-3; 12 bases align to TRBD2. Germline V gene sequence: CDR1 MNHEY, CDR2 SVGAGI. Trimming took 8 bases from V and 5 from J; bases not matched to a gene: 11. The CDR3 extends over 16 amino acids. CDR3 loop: CASRFLAGGPLDTQYF. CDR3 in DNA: TGTGCCAGCCGCTTTCTAGCGGGAGGGCCGTTAGATACGCAGTATTTT.